This TCR beta chain was identified during a study of shared clonotypes between healthy human individuals. This clone has just one count. Antigen: not known. CDR1 MRHNA and CDR2 SNTAGT come from the germline V gene. The V end was cut by 2 bases, the J end by 7 bases, with 17 bases between. The CDR3 runs 15 residues. Notes on the study in general: The authors expected sequencing depth to affect clonotype sharing among donors.

DNA at about 0.2 ug, roughly 27,000 T cell genomes, went into sorted-subset replicate PCRs. Clones were sequenced by immunoSEQ multiplex PCR, and TCRdb holds only the in-frame ones, with some missing. Of 2 million to 2.5 million clones in the sample, 90% to 95% were seen once. This receptor was taken from a man aged 18 to 30 in good health. Some clones in this sample may be carry-over from other donors' samples. Material for sequencing was naive CD4+ T cells from PBMCs. Regarding subset: CD45RA+ positively selected. The genes are TRBV6-4 and TRBJ1-1; D is uncertain. DNA of the CDR3: TGTGCCAGCAGTGACAAGACCGTACGGGGAGTTGAAGCTTTCTTT. This sequence encodes CASSDKTVRGVEAFF.